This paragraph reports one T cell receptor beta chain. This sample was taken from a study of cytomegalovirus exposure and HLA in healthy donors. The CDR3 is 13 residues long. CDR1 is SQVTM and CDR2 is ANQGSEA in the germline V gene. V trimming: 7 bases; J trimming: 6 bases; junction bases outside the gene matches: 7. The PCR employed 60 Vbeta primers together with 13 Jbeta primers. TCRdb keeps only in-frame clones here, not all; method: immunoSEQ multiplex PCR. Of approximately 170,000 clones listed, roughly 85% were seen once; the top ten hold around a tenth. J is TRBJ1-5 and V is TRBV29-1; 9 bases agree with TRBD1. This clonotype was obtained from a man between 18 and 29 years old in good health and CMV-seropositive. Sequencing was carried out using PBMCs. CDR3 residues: CSAGTGNGQPQHF. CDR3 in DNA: TGCAGCGCCGGGACAGGGAACGGTCAGCCCCAGCATTTT. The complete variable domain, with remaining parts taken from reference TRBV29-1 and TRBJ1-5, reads SAVISQKPSRDICQRGTSLTIQCQVDSQVTMMFWYRQQPGQSLTLIATANQGSEATYESGFVIDKFPISRPNLTFSTLTVSNMSPEDSSIYLCSAGTGNGQPQHFGDGTRLSIL.